Listed here are 22 T cell receptor beta chains from one sample, sequenced in a study of cytomegalovirus exposure and HLA in healthy donors. The PCR contained 60 Vbeta and 13 Jbeta primers. Data came from immunoSEQ multiplex PCR; TCRdb stores just in-frame clones and leaves some out. Counted here are about 54,000 clones, approximately 86% occurring once; the ten biggest clones make up approximately 2.8%. Material: PBMCs. These receptors all come from a woman aged 18-30 years in good health and CMV-seronegative.

This rearrangement joins TRBV29-1 to TRBJ2-2, with a weak D call TRBD2 (5 bases). This CDR3 has 14 residues. Germline loops: CDR1 SQVTM, CDR2 ANQGSEA. Trimming took off 2 bases at V and 0 bases at J, with 7 bases between the two ends. For the CDR3, the DNA is TGCAGCGTTGAAATAGCGCCGAACACCGGGGAGCTGTTTTTT. Its translation: CSVEIAPNTGELFF.

The rearrangement uses TRBV27 and TRBJ1-3, with TRBD1 matching over 7 bases. V dropped 6 bases and J dropped 4; count of bases not matched to a gene: 12. Germline V CDR1 and CDR2: MNHEY, SMNVEV (reference sequence). The CDR3 has 16 amino acids. The CDR3 sequence: CASRPTQTGYGNTIYF. CDR3 DNA sequence: TGTGCCAGCAGGCCAACCCAGACAGGGTACGGAAACACCATATATTTT.

This clone was seen a handful of times. The V gene is TRBV18, the J gene TRBJ2-5; TRBD2 agrees at 9 bases. V dropped 5 bases and J dropped 6; count of bases not matched to a gene: 7. This CDR3 spans 14 amino acids. Germline CDR1 KGHSH, CDR2 LQKENI. The CDR3 nucleotides read TGTGCCAGCTCATCAGCGGGAGGTAGGAAGACCCAGTACTTC. Residues: CASSSAGGRKTQYF.

This chain links TRBV9 with TRBJ2-1, with 7 bases fitting TRBD2. The V and J ends lost 0 bases and 5 bases, in that order; junction bases with no gene match: 5. From germline, CDR1 is SGDLS and CDR2 YYNGEE. The CDR3 is 15 residues long. Here the CDR3 reads CASSVVASGDNEQFF. As DNA, the CDR3 is TGTGCCAGCAGCGTAGTGGCTAGCGGTGACAATGAGCAGTTCTTC.

V usage is TRBV27 and J usage is TRBJ2-7; tentative D call: TRBD1 (5 bases). V was trimmed by 5 bases and J by 2 bases, leaving 22 bases between them. The CDR3 covers 17 residues. Germline V lookup: CDR1 MNHEY, CDR2 SMNVEV (reference sequence). The CDR3 loop is CASSPNLRRAGAYEQYF. The CDR3 DNA reads TGTGCCAGCAGTCCGAACCTCCGCAGGGCAGGCGCCTACGAGCAGTACTTC.

The chain employs TRBV10-1 and TRBJ2-2, with D possibly TRBD2 on 5 matching bases. This CDR3 is built from 15 residues. Germline V gene sequence: CDR1 WNHNN, CDR2 SYGVQD (reference sequence). Trimming cost V 3 bases and J 5 bases, with 13 bases left between them. The CDR3 nucleotides read TGCGCCAGCAGTGAAGGCCGGGGTTGGACCGGGGAGCTGTTTTTT. This sequence encodes CASSEGRGWTGELFF.

The chain has TRBV11-2 and TRBJ2-7; D unresolved. Trimming stripped 0 bases from V and 3 bases from J, with 12 bases between. CDR1 is SGHAT, CDR2 FQNNGV, per germline. This CDR3 is 15 amino acids long. This CDR3 is CASSLDRLFHYEQYF. The CDR3 DNA sequence: TGTGCCAGCAGCTTAGACCGACTCTTTCACTACGAGCAGTACTTC.

The chain combines TRBV29-1 with TRBJ2-3, with 9 bases fitting TRBD2. J gave up 4 bases and V 3 bases, and 8 bases lay outside the gene matches. Per germline, CDR1 SQVTM and CDR2 ANQGSEA. The CDR3 extends over 15 amino acids. The CDR3 DNA sequence: TGCAGCGTTGATGGGGAGCGGGAGGCTTCAGATACGCAGTATTTT. Its protein is CSVDGEREASDTQYF.

The V call is TRBV30, the J call TRBJ1-1; D is ambiguous. The V gene lost 0 bases and the J gene lost 5 bases, with 7 bases spanning the gap. The CDR3 is 12 amino acids. Germline CDR1 reads GTSNPN; CDR2 reads SVGIG (reference sequence). DNA of the CDR3: TGTGCCTGGAGTGTGACGGGGACTGAAGCTTTCTTT. This sequence encodes CAWSVTGTEAFF.

This clone turned up a few times. The chain employs TRBV7-9 and TRBJ1-5, with unresolved D. The CDR3 sequence is 15 residues long. V was shortened by 5 bases and J by 2 bases, with 13 bases between the two germline ends. CDR1 and CDR2 from the germline V gene are SEHNR and FQNEAQ (reference sequence). The CDR3 DNA reads TGTGCCAGCAGCCTTAATATCGGGGGCAATCAGCCCCAGCATTTT. Translation gives CASSLNIGGNQPQHF.

The table lists this clone with a count of one. J is TRBJ2-7 and V is TRBV27; 15 bases match TRBD2. CDR3 length: 19 amino acids. Looked up from germline, CDR1 is MNHEY and CDR2 is SMNVEV (reference sequence). J gave up 2 bases and V 4 bases, and 12 bases lay outside the gene matches. The CDR3 protein is CASSSKPGTSGRPPYEQYF. The CDR3 nucleotides are TGTGCCAGCAGTTCCAAGCCCGGGACTAGCGGGAGGCCTCCCTACGAGCAGTACTTC.

The genes are TRBV7-9 and TRBJ2-1, with D maybe TRBD2 (6 bases). The ends were cut back, 8 bases at V and 8 bases at J, with 22 bases in the middle. Per germline, CDR1 SEHNR and CDR2 FQNEAQ (reference sequence). The CDR3 is 15 amino acids. The CDR3 region has the DNA TGTGCCAGCCAAAAACCTAGTCTAGGAGGGGATGAGCAGTTCTTC. It yields the protein CASQKPSLGGDEQFF.

The V gene is TRBV28, the J gene TRBJ1-1; 8 bases map to TRBD1. V shed 10 bases and J 0 bases; nucleotides not matched to a gene: 19. This CDR3 has 18 residues. The V gene's germline CDR1 is MDHEN and CDR2 SYDVKM. The CDR3 reads CATLFPSDRVYMNTEAFF. The CDR3 DNA reads as TGTGCCACCCTTTTCCCTTCGGACAGGGTATACATGAACACTGAAGCTTTCTTT.

The chain links TRBV19 to TRBJ1-1; possible D gene TRBD1, 6 bases. V dropped 6 bases and J dropped 3 bases, with 17 bases sitting between them. This CDR3 comprises 15 residues. Germline CDR1 LNHDA, CDR2 SQIVND (reference sequence). Here the CDR3 reads CASRRTVRAYTEAFF. CDR3 DNA: TGTGCCAGTAGGCGGACAGTCAGGGCGTACACTGAAGCTTTCTTT.

The rearrangement uses TRBV5-4 and TRBJ1-2; tentatively, D is TRBD1 (5 bases). The germline V and J ends were trimmed by 4 bases and 0 bases, with 22 bases remaining between them. This CDR3 is 18 amino acids long. Germline values: CDR1 SGHNT, CDR2 YYREEE (reference sequence). CDR3 in amino acids: CASSGGGGRTGPNYGYTF. The CDR3, as DNA: TGTGCCAGCAGCGGGGGGGGAGGACGCACGGGCCCTAACTATGGCTACACCTTC. Full variable domain (missing parts from reference TRBV5-4 and TRBJ1-2): ETGVTQSPTHLIKTRGQQVTLRCSSQSGHNTVSWYQQALGQGPQFIFQYYREEENGRGNFPPRFSGLQFPNYSSELNVNALELDDSALYLCASSGGGGRTGPNYGYTFGSGTRLTVV.

There are a few counts of this clone. The chain joins TRBV27 to TRBJ1-6; 8 nucleotides align to TRBD1. J gave up 8 bases and V 6 bases, and 6 bases lay outside the gene matches. CDR3 size: 14 residues. CDR1 is MNHEY, CDR2 SMNVEV, per germline (reference sequence). DNA for the CDR3: TGTGCCAGCAGCCAGGACAGGGCGGATTCACCCCTCCACTTT. The encoded protein is CASSQDRADSPLHF.

Points on this clone: The junction does not match germline at one end; this may be a read error. The chain links TRBV5-1 to TRBJ2-6, with 12 bases matching TRBD2. The CDR3 sequence is 18 residues long. Per the germline V gene, CDR1 is SGHRS and CDR2 is YFSETQ. This CDR3 is CASSLASGGGSGANGLTF. CDR3 DNA: TGCGCCAGCAGCTTGGCTAGCGGGGGGGGGTCTGGGGCCAACGGCCTGACTTTC.

CDR3 loop: CASSPPGTSGRADTQYF. Written as DNA, the CDR3 is TGTGCCAGCTCACCTCCCGGGACTAGCGGGAGGGCAGATACGCAGTATTTT. The chain uses TRBV18 and TRBJ2-3, with 16 bases matching TRBD2. This CDR3 has 17 amino acids. V lost 3 bases, J lost 4 bases, and 4 bases stayed unmatched. Germline CDR1 and CDR2: KGHSH and LQKENI.

The V and J genes are TRBV11-3 and TRBJ2-3; 8 nucleotides align to TRBD2. With 5 bases clipped from V and 4 bases from J, the junction kept 8 bases outside the gene matches. This CDR3 region has 15 residues. CDR1 and CDR2 (germline): SGHNT, YENEEA. The CDR3: CASSLGGGEADTQYF. The CDR3 DNA is TGTGCCAGCAGCCTCGGGGGGGGCGAGGCAGATACGCAGTATTTT.

The V call is TRBV27, the J call TRBJ2-7, with 9 nucleotides matching TRBD1. Per germline, CDR1 MNHEY and CDR2 SMNVEV (reference sequence). The length of the CDR3 is 15 residues. V lost 7 bases, J lost 4 bases, and 11 bases stayed unmatched. For the CDR3, the DNA is TGTGCCAGCACCCTAACGACAGGGGGTAGTTACGAGCAGTACTTC. It encodes CASTLTTGGSYEQYF.

The chain links TRBV30 to TRBJ2-1, with 7 bases fitting TRBD2. The CDR3 is 13 amino acids. V lost 0 bases, J lost 7 bases, and 3 bases stayed unmatched. Germline loops: CDR1 GTSNPN, CDR2 SVGIG (reference sequence). This chain's CDR3 is CAWSVGLVNEQFF. The CDR3 nucleotides are TGTGCCTGGAGTGTTGGACTAGTGAATGAGCAGTTCTTC.

V usage is TRBV7-3 and J usage is TRBJ2-5, with D possibly TRBD1 on 6 matching bases. Germline-derived CDR1 and CDR2 are SGHTA and FQGTGA. The CDR3 totals 13 residues. Trimming removed 6 bases from V and 4 bases from J, with 12 bases in between. The CDR3 is CASSSLGGETQYF. CDR3 nucleotide sequence: TGTGCCAGCAGTTCACTAGGGGGAGAGACCCAGTACTTC.